This T cell receptor beta chain was sequenced for a study of shared clonotypes between healthy human individuals. In the sorted-subset replicate PCRs, approximately 200 ng DNA, 25,000 to 30,000 T cell genomes, was used. Measured with immunoSEQ multiplex PCR; TCRdb has only the in-frame clones, and not every one. The data contain about 990,000 clones, around 82% of them singletons. A few counts support this clone. Antigen unknown. This sample includes further DNA sequences coding for the same CDR3. Findings of the study overall: The study drew on few donors, limiting represented genetic and exposure-history diversity.

The sequence was obtained from a man aged 18 to 29 in good health. Some clones in this sample may be carry-over from other donors' samples. Sequencing was carried out using memory CD4+ T cells from PBMCs. Documented subset: CD45RA-negative fraction.

The CDR3 region is CAISPGLAGGSSYEQYF. CDR3 bases: TGTGCCATCAGCCCGGGACTAGCGGGAGGGAGCTCCTACGAGCAGTACTTC. This chain joins TRBV10-3 and TRBJ2-7; TRBD2 agrees at 16 bases. Unmatched junction bases numbered 5, after V lost 6 bases and J lost 0 bases. Germline CDR1 is ENHRY and CDR2 is SYGVKD. There are 17 residues in the CDR3.